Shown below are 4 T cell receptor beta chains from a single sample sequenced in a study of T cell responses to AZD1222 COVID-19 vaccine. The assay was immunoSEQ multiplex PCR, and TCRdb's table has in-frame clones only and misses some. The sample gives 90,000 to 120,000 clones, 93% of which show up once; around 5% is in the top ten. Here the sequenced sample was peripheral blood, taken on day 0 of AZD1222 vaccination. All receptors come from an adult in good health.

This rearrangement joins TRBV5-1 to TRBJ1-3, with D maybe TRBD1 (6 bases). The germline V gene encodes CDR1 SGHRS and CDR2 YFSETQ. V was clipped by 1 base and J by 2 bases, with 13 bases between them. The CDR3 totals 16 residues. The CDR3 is CASSLTYRVAGNTIYF. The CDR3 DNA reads TGCGCCAGCAGCTTGACCTACAGGGTCGCTGGAAACACCATATATTTT.

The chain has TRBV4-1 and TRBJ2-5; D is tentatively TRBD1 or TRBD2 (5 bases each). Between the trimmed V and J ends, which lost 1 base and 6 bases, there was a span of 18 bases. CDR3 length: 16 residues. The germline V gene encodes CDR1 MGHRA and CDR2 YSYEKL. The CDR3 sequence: CASSQGGEGPQKTQYF. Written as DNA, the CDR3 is TGCGCCAGCAGCCAAGGGGGCGAGGGACCACAGAAGACCCAGTACTTC.

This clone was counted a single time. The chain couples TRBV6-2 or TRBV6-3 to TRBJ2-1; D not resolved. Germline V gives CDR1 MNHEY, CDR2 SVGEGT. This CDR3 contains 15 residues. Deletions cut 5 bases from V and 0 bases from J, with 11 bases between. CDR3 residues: CASSRTVSSYNEQFF. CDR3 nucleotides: TGTGCCAGCAGTCGGACCGTCAGCTCCTACAATGAGCAGTTCTTC.

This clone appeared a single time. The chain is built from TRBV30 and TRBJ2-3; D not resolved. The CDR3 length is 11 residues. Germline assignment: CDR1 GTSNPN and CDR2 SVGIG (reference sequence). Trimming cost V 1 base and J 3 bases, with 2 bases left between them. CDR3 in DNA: TGTGCCTGGAGTGCAACAGATACGCAGTATTTT. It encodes CAWSATDTQYF.